What follows describes a single TCR beta chain. Its matching antigen is unknown. The authors reverse transcribed all of the isolated RNA, so sequencing captured expressed TCRB transcripts. The study sequenced naive, central memory and regulatory T cell samples to an average of about 3.5 million reads. This table comes from immunoSEQ multiplex PCR, and its TCRdb copy is limited to in-frame clones, with some not included. This sample has around 310,000 clones, with about 13% found just once. These data originate in a study of beta chain features in type 1 diabetes. Findings of the study overall: Moderate but significant shortening of TCRB CDR3s was recorded in all four CD4+ subsets from Type 1 diabetes patients. Whether HLA type affects TCRB rearrangement stayed undetermined in the present work. A pattern of fewer insertions and more deletions at VDJ junctions was seen in type 1 diabetes patients. High TCR expression in some cells could lead to their over-representation in cDNA sequencing.

The CDR3 runs 15 residues. V shed 3 bases, J shed 4 bases, and the junction held 4 bases outside the gene matches. Germline V CDR1 and CDR2: SGHNT, YYREEE (reference sequence). V and J are TRBV5-4 and TRBJ2-1; 10 bases align to TRBD1. The sequencing sample was made of naive CD4+ T cells from blood. The receptor comes from a woman aged 18 to 35 with type 1 diabetes. The CDR3 nucleotides are TGTGCCAGCAGCTCGGACAGGGGGAATTACAATGAGCAGTTCTTC. Translation: CASSSDRGNYNEQFF.